The 21 T cell receptor beta chains below all came from one sample that was sequenced in a study of blood T cell repertoires in COVID-19. Assay used: immunoSEQ multiplex PCR; TCRdb lists only in-frame clones, some missing. Here the sample spans roughly 60,000 clones, 80% to 85% being singletons. Sequenced material: peripheral blood. The receptors come from a human donor in a cohort sampled during active or convalescent COVID-19.

This chain links TRBV2 with TRBJ2-7; no clear D gene. The CDR3 has 12 amino acids. The germline gives CDR1 SNHLY, CDR2 FYNNEI. The V end lost 8 bases, the J end lost 4 bases, and 12 bases lay between the germline ends. DNA for the CDR3: TGTGCCAGCCGACGAGAGACATACGAGCAGTACTTC. Translating it yields CASRRETYEQYF.

The genes are TRBV4-1 and TRBJ2-7; TRBD1 matches 10 bases. The CDR3 has 15 amino acids. The V and J ends lost 2 bases and 5 bases, in that order; junction bases with no gene match: 6. Germline lookup yields CDR1 MGHRA and CDR2 YSYEKL. CDR3: CASSQPGTGVNEQYF. CDR3 sequence (DNA): TGCGCCAGCAGCCAACCCGGGACAGGGGTGAACGAGCAGTACTTC.

V is TRBV5-1 and J is TRBJ1-1, with 7 bases fitting TRBD1. With 4 bases clipped from V and 1 base from J, the junction kept 7 bases outside the gene matches. Germline V gene lookup returns CDR1 SGHRS and CDR2 YFSETQ. The CDR3 spans 15 residues. The CDR3 protein is CASSRDSPRNTEAFF. In DNA, the CDR3 is TGCGCCAGCAGCCGGGACAGCCCAAGGAACACTGAAGCTTTCTTT.

The chain combines TRBV6-5 with TRBJ2-5; 8 positions match TRBD2. J gave up 3 bases and V 3 bases, and 6 bases lay outside the gene matches. This CDR3 has 15 residues. Germline V lookup: CDR1 MNHEY, CDR2 SVGAGI. The CDR3 here is CASSYGTSGKETQYF. CDR3 coding DNA: TGTGCCAGCAGTTATGGTACTAGCGGTAAAGAGACCCAGTACTTC.

With respect to this clone: At one boundary the junction diverges from the germline segment, which might be a read error. V gene TRBV6-4 combines with J gene TRBJ2-7; D gene uncertain. The germline CDR1 and CDR2 sequences are MRHNA and SNTAGT. The CDR3 has 9 residues. The CDR3 nucleotides are TGTGCCAGCACGAGGCGGCCCAACTTC. It is translated as CASTRRPNF.

As concerns this clone: Other nucleotide sequences in the sample specify the same CDR3. The chain recombines TRBV9 with TRBJ1-2; the D is unclear. V lost 4 bases, J lost 4 bases, and 8 bases lay in between. The CDR3 loop spans 12 amino acids. Germline values: CDR1 SGDLS, CDR2 YYNGEE. The CDR3, as DNA: TGTGCCAGCAGCCTTTCCGGCTATGGCTACACCTTC. This codes for CASSLSGYGYTF.

The chain combines TRBV5-1 with TRBJ1-1; the match to TRBD1 covers 11 bases. The junction had 4 bases not matched to a gene; V was cut back by 2 bases and J by 4 bases. Looked up from germline, CDR1 is SGHRS and CDR2 is YFSETQ. This CDR3 comprises 15 residues. This CDR3 reads CASSFGGQGATEAFF. In DNA, the CDR3 is TGCGCCAGCAGCTTCGGAGGACAGGGGGCCACTGAAGCTTTCTTT.

The rearrangement uses TRBV6-5 and TRBJ2-5; TRBD1 matches 8 bases. The CDR3 contains 15 residues. Losses at the gene ends were 2 bases for V and 1 base for J; bases not matched to a gene: 3. CDR1 MNHEY and CDR2 SVGAGI come from the germline V gene. CDR3 amino acids: CASSYGQGVQETQYF. The CDR3 DNA is TGTGCCAGCAGTTACGGACAGGGAGTCCAAGAGACCCAGTACTTC.

The chain is built from TRBV12-3 or TRBV12-4 and TRBJ1-1, with a possible D match to TRBD1 (5 bases). V shed 7 bases and J shed 1 base, with 7 bases lying between them. CDR3 length: 12 amino acids. The CDR3 protein is CASKQGNTEAFF. The CDR3 coding sequence is TGTGCCAGCAAGCAGGGGAACACTGAAGCTTTCTTT.

CDR3 loop: CASSPSYEQYF. The CDR3 nucleotides read TGTGCCAGCAGCCCATCCTACGAGCAGTACTTC. The genes are TRBV7-2 and TRBJ2-7, with no clear D. This CDR3 comprises 11 residues. Deletions cut 5 bases from V and 1 base from J, with 3 bases between. CDR1 and CDR2 from the germline V gene are SGHTA and FQGNSA.

The chain is built from TRBV5-6 and TRBJ2-1; 8 bases line up with TRBD2. The germline CDR1 and CDR2 sequences are SGHDT and YYEEEE. J was trimmed by 1 base and V by 0 bases; bases with no gene match: 0. The CDR3 covers 15 residues. The CDR3 nucleotides read TGTGCCAGCAGCTTGGAGCGGGGGTCCTACAATGAGCAGTTCTTC. Amino acid sequence: CASSLERGSYNEQFF.

The V gene is TRBV27, the J gene TRBJ1-4; 9 bases align to TRBD1. V lost 4 bases to trimming and J lost 7 bases; unmatched junction nucleotides: 13. The CDR3 spans 17 residues. In germline, CDR1 is MNHEY, CDR2 SMNVEV (reference sequence). As DNA, the CDR3 is TGTGCCAGCAGTTCCTCTTACAGGGGGCGGCTAGGTGAAAAACTGTTTTTT. As protein: CASSSSYRGRLGEKLFF.

J is TRBJ1-5 and V is TRBV27; TRBD1 might be the D (6 bases). Per the germline V gene, CDR1 is MNHEY and CDR2 is SMNVEV (reference sequence). Trimming pared 6 bases from V and 0 bases from J, leaving 15 bases between. The CDR3 spans 16 residues. Written as DNA, the CDR3 is TGTGCCAGCAGGGAAAGGACAGTTTATAGCAATCAGCCCCAGCATTTT. This sequence encodes CASRERTVYSNQPQHF.

In this sample, this clone turned up once. The J gene is TRBJ1-6, the V gene TRBV28, with D unresolved. The CDR3 totals 16 residues. CDR1 MDHEN and CDR2 SYDVKM come from the germline V gene. Trimming removed 11 bases from V and 0 bases from J, with 17 bases in between. This CDR3 reads CASSTEGSSYNSPLHF. In DNA form, the CDR3 reads TGTGCCTCATCAACGGAAGGGAGCTCCTATAATTCACCCCTCCACTTT.

In its sample, this clone was seen a few times. V gene TRBV2 combines with J gene TRBJ1-2; D is possibly TRBD1 (6 bases). The CDR3 sequence is 12 residues long. Germline assignment: CDR1 SNHLY and CDR2 FYNNEI. Trimming removed 8 bases at V and 4 bases at J, with 11 bases between. CDR3: CASHRVSYGYTF. Here the CDR3 DNA reads TGTGCCAGCCACAGGGTATCCTATGGCTACACCTTC.

The chain joins TRBV19 to TRBJ2-3; D not certain. Germline values: CDR1 LNHDA, CDR2 SQIVND (reference sequence). Between the trimmed V and J ends, which lost 9 bases and 0 bases, there was a span of 10 bases. The CDR3 extends over 13 amino acids. CDR3 nucleotide sequence: TGTGCCAGCCGGAGAACTAGCACAGATACGCAGTATTTT. Encoded protein: CASRRTSTDTQYF.

The chain uses TRBV7-9 and TRBJ1-2, with a possible D match to TRBD1 (6 bases). The V and J ends lost 3 bases and 5 bases respectively, with 7 bases between them. CDR1 and CDR2 (germline): SEHNR, FQNEAQ (reference sequence). The CDR3 runs to 12 residues. CDR3 nucleotides: TGTGCCAGCAGCTTGGACAGTTATGGCTACACCTTC. As protein: CASSLDSYGYTF.

This clone was counted between two and nine times. This chain connects TRBV2 to TRBJ2-2; D not resolved. The CDR3 has 15 amino acids. The germline CDR1 and CDR2 sequences are SNHLY and FYNNEI. With 6 bases removed from V and 3 bases from J, the gap between germline ends came to 14 bases. The CDR3 bases are TGTGCCAGCAGAACGACACAGCTACACACCGGGGAGCTGTTTTTT. This gives the protein CASRTTQLHTGELFF. Variable domain in full (rest from reference TRBV2 and TRBJ2-2): EPEVTQTPSHQVTQMGQEVILRCVPISNHLYFYWYRQILGQKVEFLVSFYNNEISEKSEIFDDQFSVERPDGSNFTLKIRSTKLEDSAMYFCASRTTQLHTGELFFGEGSRLTVL.

The chain has TRBV5-4 and TRBJ2-2, with a possible D match to TRBD1 (6 bases). Trimming removed 2 bases from V and 0 bases from J, with 11 bases in between. This CDR3 spans 16 amino acids. CDR1 is SGHNT and CDR2 is YYREEE in the germline V gene (reference sequence). CDR3 sequence reads: CASSFIQGSNTGELFF. The CDR3 DNA reads as TGTGCCAGCAGCTTCATTCAGGGGTCGAACACCGGGGAGCTGTTTTTT. Based on the CDR3 plus reference TRBV5-4 and TRBJ2-2, the full variable domain is ETGVTQSPTHLIKTRGQQVTLRCSSQSGHNTVSWYQQALGQGPQFIFQYYREEENGRGNFPPRFSGLQFPNYSSELNVNALELDDSALYLCASSFIQGSNTGELFFGEGSRLTVL.

The V gene is TRBV7-9, the J gene TRBJ1-1, with TRBD1 matching 8 bases. Germline V gene data show CDR1 as SEHNR and CDR2 as FQNEAQ (reference sequence). Losses at the gene ends were 5 bases for V and 3 bases for J; bases not matched to a gene: 5. The CDR3 sequence is 14 residues long. The CDR3 coding sequence is TGTGCCAGCAGCCGACAGGGGTTCGACACTGAAGCTTTCTTT. Its translation: CASSRQGFDTEAFF.

The gene calls are TRBV19 and TRBJ2-3; 9 bases are a match to TRBD2. Germline CDR1 reads LNHDA; CDR2 reads SQIVND (reference sequence). Trimming removed 3 bases from V and 2 bases from J; junction bases left unmatched: 3. The CDR3 contains 15 residues. CDR3 sequence reads: CASSIQRGVTDTQYF. CDR3 coding DNA: TGTGCCAGTAGTATCCAGCGGGGGGTCACAGATACGCAGTATTTT.